This T cell receptor beta chain stems from a study of blood T cells in healthy people across ages. Germline CDR1 PRHDT, CDR2 FYEKMQ (reference sequence). The V and J ends lost 5 bases and 8 bases, in that order; junction bases with no gene match: 12. The CDR3 covers 16 residues. Next came a second PCR, run for about 7 to 12 cycles, which used a sample-barcoded 5' primer along with a J-beta primer mix. One entry per CDR3 protein, called by TCRdb with MiXCR from the 5' RACE reads. The table includes about 1,400,000 distinct CDR3 sequences, roughly 64% detected once. The chain has TRBV13 and TRBJ2-1; TRBD1 aligns across 10 bases. Sequencing used blood. This TCR derives from a man younger than 35 in good health. CDR3 in DNA: TGTGCCAGCAGCCTATACTCAGGGACAGGGGCCCATGAGCAGTTCTTC. Residues: CASSLYSGTGAHEQFF.